This T cell receptor (beta chain) was captured in a study of technical replicates of blood from several donors. This CDR3 is built from 11 residues. The germline CDR1 and CDR2 sequences are SQVTM and ANQGSEA. V was clipped by 4 bases and J by 1 base, with 5 bases between them. Sequencing was performed with immunoSEQ multiplex PCR; in TCRdb, only in-frame clones are kept and a portion is missing. The sample includes around 100,000 clones, roughly 94% of them seen just once. Input material: T cells isolated from PBMCs. The sequence was obtained from a human donor in good health. This chain links TRBV29-1 with TRBJ2-7; D not resolved. CDR3 in DNA: TGCAGCGTTGTTCATTCCTACGAGCAGTACTTC. Translating it yields CSVVHSYEQYF.